What follows are 14 T cell receptor beta chains derived from one specimen sequenced in a study of blood T cell repertoires in COVID-19. The method was immunoSEQ multiplex PCR; TCRdb's version includes in-frame clones alone and lacks a portion of them. Of hundreds of thousands of clones in the sample, 70% to 90% were seen once. The sequenced sample was peripheral blood. The receptors derive from a man aged 18-30 years with active or convalescent COVID-19.

The chain carries TRBV2 and TRBJ1-2; the match to TRBD1 covers 8 bases. Germline V gene sequence: CDR1 SNHLY, CDR2 FYNNEI. The J segment lost 1 base and the V segment lost 7 bases, leaving 11 bases of the junction unmatched. This CDR3 spans 16 amino acids. CDR3 sequence reads: CASKDRTGRINYGYTF. As DNA, the CDR3 is TGTGCCAGCAAAGACCGGACAGGGCGTATTAACTATGGCTACACCTTC.

This rearrangement joins TRBV7-2 to TRBJ1-5; unclear D gene. The length of the CDR3 is 16 residues. Germline V gives CDR1 SGHTA, CDR2 FQGNSA. V lost 5 bases, J lost 2 bases, and 16 bases lay in between. The CDR3 sequence: CASSLEGRGRNQPQHF. The CDR3 DNA follows: TGTGCCAGCAGCCTCGAGGGTCGCGGGCGCAATCAGCCCCAGCATTTT.

This clone showed up just a few times. The chain uses TRBV5-1 and TRBJ2-5, with 10 bases that match TRBD1. The germline CDR1 and CDR2 sequences are SGHRS and YFSETQ. Trimming removed 4 bases from V and 4 bases from J; junction bases left unmatched: 4. The CDR3 runs 14 residues. CDR3 sequence: CASSRDRGSETQYF. CDR3 nucleotides: TGCGCCAGCAGCAGGGACAGGGGATCAGAGACCCAGTACTTC.

The chain is built from TRBV28 and TRBJ1-2; D is possibly TRBD1 (5 bases). Per germline, CDR1 MDHEN and CDR2 SYDVKM. There are 13 residues in the CDR3. V gave up 6 bases and J gave up 3 bases, with 11 bases separating them. The CDR3 reads CASSIPGDYGYTF. The CDR3 DNA reads as TGTGCCAGCAGCATACCGGGGGACTATGGCTACACCTTC.

This rearrangement joins TRBV30 to TRBJ1-2, with D perhaps matching TRBD1 (5 bases). The CDR3 covers 14 residues. V was clipped by 0 bases and J by 6 bases, with 14 bases between them. Germline assignment: CDR1 GTSNPN and CDR2 SVGIG (reference sequence). For the CDR3, the DNA is TGTGCCTGGAGTGTCTGGGGCAGGGCAGATGGCTACACCTTC. It is translated as CAWSVWGRADGYTF.

This rearrangement joins TRBV9 to TRBJ2-1, with TRBD2 identical over 11 bases. This CDR3 region has 14 residues. V lost 3 bases, J lost 9 bases, and 5 bases stayed unmatched. CDR1 and CDR2 from the germline V gene are SGDLS and YYNGEE. CDR3 loop: CASSASGGTAEQFF. Here the CDR3 DNA reads TGTGCCAGCAGCGCTAGCGGGGGGACGGCTGAGCAGTTCTTC.

This clone came up once. The rearrangement links TRBV9 to TRBJ2-5, with TRBD1 matching over 7 bases. Germline lookup yields CDR1 SGDLS and CDR2 YYNGEE. V lost 2 bases and J lost 2; bases outside the gene matches: 6. The CDR3 has 15 amino acids. In nucleotides, the CDR3 is TGTGCCAGCAGCGTGGGACAGTCAATACAAGAGACCCAGTACTTC. Translating it yields CASSVGQSIQETQYF.

This chain uses TRBV6-2 or TRBV6-3 with TRBJ2-1, with D hard to call. Germline CDR1 and CDR2: MNHEY and SVGEGT. V was clipped by 0 bases and J by 12 bases, with 9 bases between them. The CDR3 is made up of 12 amino acids. The chain's CDR3 is CASSYSNTGQFF. The CDR3 coding sequence is TGTGCCAGCAGTTACTCGAATACGGGGCAGTTCTTC.

The chain is built from TRBV28 and TRBJ2-5; 9 positions agree with TRBD1. CDR3 length: 17 amino acids. Germline-derived CDR1 and CDR2 are MDHEN and SYDVKM. V lost 2 bases, J lost 1 base, and 8 bases stayed unmatched. The CDR3 DNA reads TGTGCCAGCAGTTTACCTCTGGGACAGGGATCCCAAGAGACCCAGTACTTC. It codes for CASSLPLGQGSQETQYF.

The chain combines TRBV28 with TRBJ1-2, with 7 bases matching TRBD1. The CDR3 is 16 residues long. J gave up 4 bases and V 7 bases, and 15 bases lay outside the gene matches. Germline assignment: CDR1 MDHEN and CDR2 SYDVKM. CDR3 nucleotides: TGTGCCAGCAAGGAGGGGGCGAATTCCTACGTCTATGGCTACACCTTC. Protein: CASKEGANSYVYGYTF.

This rearrangement joins TRBV14 to TRBJ2-7; 8 bases line up with TRBD2. Germline CDR1 reads SGHDN; CDR2 reads FVKESK. The CDR3 runs 14 residues. Trimming at V came to 1 base and at J to 2 bases, leaving 1 base not matched to a gene. As DNA, the CDR3 is TGTGCCAGCAGCCAAGTCGGGAGGGCCTACGAGCAGTACTTC. Residues: CASSQVGRAYEQYF.

The chain combines TRBV30 with TRBJ1-1; no reliable D call. The length of the CDR3 is 13 residues. Per germline, CDR1 GTSNPN and CDR2 SVGIG (reference sequence). Trimming took 0 bases from V and 1 from J, leaving 6 bases between them. CDR3 protein: CAWSVEGNTEAFF. CDR3 in DNA: TGTGCCTGGAGTGTAGAGGGGAACACTGAAGCTTTCTTT.

This chain connects TRBV6-1 to TRBJ1-2, with D possibly being TRBD1 (5 bases). This CDR3 region has 15 residues. V lost 7 bases and J 2 bases, leaving 17 bases between the germline ends. Germline CDR1 reads MNHNS; CDR2 reads SASEGT. CDR3 bases: TGTGCCAGCATCGACGACAGATTCCTCAACTATGGCTACACCTTC. Its protein is CASIDDRFLNYGYTF.

The chain links TRBV28 to TRBJ2-1, with D possibly matching TRBD1 (6 bases). V was clipped by 2 bases and J by 7 bases, with 15 bases between them. The germline V gene has CDR1 MDHEN and CDR2 SYDVKM. This CDR3 is built from 15 residues. The CDR3 DNA follows: TGTGCCAGCAGTTTAGGGGGCCAACGGTGGAATGAGCAGTTCTTC. It specifies CASSLGGQRWNEQFF.